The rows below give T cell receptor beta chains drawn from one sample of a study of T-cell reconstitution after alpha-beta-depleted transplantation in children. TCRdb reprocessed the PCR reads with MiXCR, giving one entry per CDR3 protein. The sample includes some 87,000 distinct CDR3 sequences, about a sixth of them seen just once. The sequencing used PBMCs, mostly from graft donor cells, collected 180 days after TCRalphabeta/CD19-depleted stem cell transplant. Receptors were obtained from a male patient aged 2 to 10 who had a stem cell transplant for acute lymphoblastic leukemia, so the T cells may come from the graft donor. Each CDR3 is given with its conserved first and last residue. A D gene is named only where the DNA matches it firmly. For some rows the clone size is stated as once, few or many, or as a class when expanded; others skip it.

TGCAGTGCTAGAGGAGGGACAGGGGCCACAGATACGCAGTATTTT,CSARGGTGATDTQYF,NA,TRBJ2-3,TRBV20-1,TRBD1
TGCAGCGTTCAATCCCGGGACAGCTCCTACGAGCAGTACTTC,CSVQSRDSSYEQYF,NA,TRBJ2-7,TRBV29-1,TRBD1
TGTGCCAGCAGTTTAGCGCAGGACTACGAGCAGTACTTC,CASSLAQDYEQYF,NA,TRBJ2-7,TRBV12-3/TRBV12-4,NA
TGTGCCAGCCGACTAGCCGATTACGAGCAGTACTTC,CASRLADYEQYF,NA,TRBJ2-7,TRBV6-5,TRBD2
TGCAGCCAAGGGGCGGTCATGAACACTGAAGCTTTCTTT,CSQGAVMNTEAFF,many,TRBJ1-1,TRBV20-1,NA
TGTGCCAGCAGCTTAAGGGACCGAACCTACAATGAGCAGTTCTTC,CASSLRDRTYNEQFF,NA,TRBJ2-1,TRBV11-2,NA
TGTGCCAGCAGCTTAGCGGGCGGAACCACAGATACGCAGTATTTT,CASSLAGGTTDTQYF,many,TRBJ2-3,TRBV13,NA
TGCGCCAGCAGCCAAGATTCACGGGGGGCAGCGGGCGGGGAGCTGTTTTTT,CASSQDSRGAAGGELFF,few,TRBJ2-2,TRBV4-3,NA
TGCGCCAGCAGCTTGGCCGGACAAATGAACACTGAAGCTTTCTTT,CASSLAGQMNTEAFF,NA,TRBJ1-1,TRBV5-1,NA
TGCGCCAGCAGCTTGGTGGCGGGCAGTTACCAAGAGACCCAGTACTTC,CASSLVAGSYQETQYF,NA,TRBJ2-5,TRBV5-1,NA
TGCAGCGTTATTGGTGGGACGGACAGGGCATCATTACAAGAGACCCAGTACTTC,CSVIGGTDRASLQETQYF,NA,TRBJ2-5,TRBV29-1,TRBD1
TGTGCCAGCAGCTTGGCCTCGAAGGATCAGCCCCAGCATTTT,CASSLASKDQPQHF,NA,TRBJ1-5,TRBV5-6,NA
TGTGCCAGCAGCCACAGGGGGCGCGGAACTGAAGCTTTCTTT,CASSHRGRGTEAFF,few,TRBJ1-1,TRBV3-1,TRBD1
TGTGCCAGCAGTCCCACAGGGGGATCACCCCTCCACTTT,CASSPTGGSPLHF,NA,TRBJ1-6,TRBV6-6,TRBD1
TGTGCCAGCAGCCCGGGGGTAGGTCACTACGAGCAGTACTTC,CASSPGVGHYEQYF,many,TRBJ2-7,TRBV6-1,NA
TGCAGTGCTTCTACAGGGGGCGTCTTGAAGACTGAAGCTTTCTTT,CSASTGGVLKTEAFF,NA,TRBJ1-1,TRBV20-1,TRBD1
TGCGCCAGCAGCTTCTTAGGACCTAACACTGAAGCTTTCTTT,CASSFLGPNTEAFF,NA,TRBJ1-1,TRBV5-1,NA
TGTGCCACCGCATCGACGACTAACTATGGCTACACCTTC,CATASTTNYGYTF,many,TRBJ1-2,TRBV6-2/TRBV6-3,NA